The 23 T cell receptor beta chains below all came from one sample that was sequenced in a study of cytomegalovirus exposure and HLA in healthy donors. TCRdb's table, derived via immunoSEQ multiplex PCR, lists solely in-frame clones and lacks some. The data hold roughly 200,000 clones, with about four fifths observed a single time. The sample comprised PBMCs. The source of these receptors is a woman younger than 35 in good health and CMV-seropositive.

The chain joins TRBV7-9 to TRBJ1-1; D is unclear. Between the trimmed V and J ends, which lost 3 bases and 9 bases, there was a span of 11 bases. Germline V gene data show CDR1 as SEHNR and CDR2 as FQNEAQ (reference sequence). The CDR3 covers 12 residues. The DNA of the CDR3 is TGTGCCAGCAGCTTGCTAACTCCGAAAGCTTTCTTT. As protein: CASSLLTPKAFF.

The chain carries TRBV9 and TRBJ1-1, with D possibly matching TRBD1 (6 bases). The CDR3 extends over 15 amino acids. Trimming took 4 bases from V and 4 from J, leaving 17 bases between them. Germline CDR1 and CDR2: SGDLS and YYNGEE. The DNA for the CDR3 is TGTGCCAGCAGCTTGGGGTTTACAGGGACCACTGAAGCTTTCTTT. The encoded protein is CASSLGFTGTTEAFF. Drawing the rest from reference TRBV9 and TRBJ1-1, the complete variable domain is DSGVTQTPKHLITATGQRVTLRCSPRSGDLSVYWYQQSLDQGLQFLIQYYNGEERAKGNILERFSAQQFPDLHSELNLSSLELGDSALYFCASSLGFTGTTEAFFGQGTRLTVV.

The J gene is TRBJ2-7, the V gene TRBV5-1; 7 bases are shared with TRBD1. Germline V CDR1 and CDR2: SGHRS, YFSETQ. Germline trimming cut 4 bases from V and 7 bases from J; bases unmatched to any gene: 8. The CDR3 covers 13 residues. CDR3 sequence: CASSPGTAGEQYF. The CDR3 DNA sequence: TGCGCCAGCAGCCCGGGGACAGCAGGTGAGCAGTACTTC.

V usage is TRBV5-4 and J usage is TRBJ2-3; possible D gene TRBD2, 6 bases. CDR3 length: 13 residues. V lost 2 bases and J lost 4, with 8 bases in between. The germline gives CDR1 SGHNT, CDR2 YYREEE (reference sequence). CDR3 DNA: TGTGCCAGCAGCTTAAGCGGGTCAGATACGCAGTATTTT. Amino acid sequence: CASSLSGSDTQYF.

The chain's CDR3 is CASSSGQGARNQPQHF. The CDR3, as DNA: TGTGCCAGCAGTTCCGGACAGGGTGCGCGCAATCAGCCCCAGCATTTT. This sequence joins TRBV6-6 and TRBJ1-5; 8 nucleotides align to TRBD1. CDR1 is MNHNY and CDR2 is SVGAGI in the germline V gene (reference sequence). After removal of 4 bases from V and 2 bases from J, the junction contained 7 bases not matched to a gene. The length of the CDR3 is 16 residues.

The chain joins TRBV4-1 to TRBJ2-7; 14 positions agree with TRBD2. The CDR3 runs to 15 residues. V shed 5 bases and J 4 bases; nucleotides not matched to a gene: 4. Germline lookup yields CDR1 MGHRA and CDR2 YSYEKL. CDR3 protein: CASSVRTSGGYEQYF. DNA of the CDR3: TGCGCCAGCAGCGTACGGACTAGCGGGGGGTACGAGCAGTACTTC.

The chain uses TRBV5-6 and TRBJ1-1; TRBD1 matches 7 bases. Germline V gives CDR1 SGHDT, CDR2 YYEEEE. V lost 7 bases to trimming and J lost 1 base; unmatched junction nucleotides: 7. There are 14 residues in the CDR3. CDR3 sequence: CASGRGTANTEAFF. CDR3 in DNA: TGTGCCAGCGGACGCGGGACAGCGAACACTGAAGCTTTCTTT.

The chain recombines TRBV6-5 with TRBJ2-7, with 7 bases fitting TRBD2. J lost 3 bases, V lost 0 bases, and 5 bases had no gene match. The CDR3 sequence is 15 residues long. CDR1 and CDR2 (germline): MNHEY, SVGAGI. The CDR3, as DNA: TGTGCCAGCAGTTACTCGAGCGGGGACTACTACGAGCAGTACTTC. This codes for CASSYSSGDYYEQYF.

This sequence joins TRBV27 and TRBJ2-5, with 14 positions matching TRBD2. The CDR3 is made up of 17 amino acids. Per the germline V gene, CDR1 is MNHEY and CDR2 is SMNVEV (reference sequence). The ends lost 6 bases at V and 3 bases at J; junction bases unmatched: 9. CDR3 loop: CASSEDRLAGGKETQYF. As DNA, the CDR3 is TGTGCCAGCAGCGAGGACAGACTAGCGGGGGGGAAAGAGACCCAGTACTTC.

CDR3 coding DNA: TGTGCCATCAGTGACTCGGGGTCCAACTATGGCTACACCTTC. It encodes CAISDSGSNYGYTF. This sequence joins TRBV10-3 and TRBJ1-2; D unclear. Germline lookup yields CDR1 ENHRY and CDR2 SYGVKD. The CDR3 totals 14 residues. The V gene lost 3 bases and the J gene lost 2 bases, with 10 bases spanning the gap.

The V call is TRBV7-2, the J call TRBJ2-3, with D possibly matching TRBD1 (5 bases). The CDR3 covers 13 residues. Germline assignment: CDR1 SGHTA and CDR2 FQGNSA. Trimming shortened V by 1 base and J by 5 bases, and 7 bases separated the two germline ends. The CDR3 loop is CASSLEGLDTQYF. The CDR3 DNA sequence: TGTGCCAGCAGCTTAGAGGGGCTAGATACGCAGTATTTT. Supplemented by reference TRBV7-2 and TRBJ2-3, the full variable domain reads GAGVSQSPSNKVTEKGKDVELRCDPISGHTALYWYRQSLGQGLEFLIYFQGNSAPDKSGLPSDRFSAERTGGSVSTLTIQRTQQEDSAVYLCASSLEGLDTQYFGPGTRLTVL.

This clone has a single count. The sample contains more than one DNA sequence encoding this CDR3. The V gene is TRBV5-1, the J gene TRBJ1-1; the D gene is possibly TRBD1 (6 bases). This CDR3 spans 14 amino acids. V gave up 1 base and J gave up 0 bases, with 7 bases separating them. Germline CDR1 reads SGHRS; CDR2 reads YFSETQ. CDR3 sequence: CASSLTGMNTEAFF. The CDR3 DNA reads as TGCGCCAGCAGCTTGACAGGGATGAACACTGAAGCTTTCTTT.

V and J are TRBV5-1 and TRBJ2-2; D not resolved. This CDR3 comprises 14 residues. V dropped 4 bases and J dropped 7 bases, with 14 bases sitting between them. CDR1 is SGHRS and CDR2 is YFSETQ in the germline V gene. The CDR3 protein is CASSLTTESGELFF. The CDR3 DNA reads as TGCGCCAGCAGCCTGACAACGGAAAGCGGGGAGCTGTTTTTT. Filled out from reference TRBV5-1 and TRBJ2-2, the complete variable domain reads KAGVTQTPRYLIKTRGQQVTLSCSPISGHRSVSWYQQTPGQGLQFLFEYFSETQRNKGNFPGRFSGRQFSNSRSEMNVSTLELGDSALYLCASSLTTESGELFFGEGSRLTVL.

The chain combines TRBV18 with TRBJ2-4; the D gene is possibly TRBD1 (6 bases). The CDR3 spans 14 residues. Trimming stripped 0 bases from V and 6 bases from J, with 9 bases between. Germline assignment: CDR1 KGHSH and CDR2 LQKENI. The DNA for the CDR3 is TGTGCCAGCTCACCACCACAAGGGGGAAACATTCAGTACTTC. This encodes CASSPPQGGNIQYF.

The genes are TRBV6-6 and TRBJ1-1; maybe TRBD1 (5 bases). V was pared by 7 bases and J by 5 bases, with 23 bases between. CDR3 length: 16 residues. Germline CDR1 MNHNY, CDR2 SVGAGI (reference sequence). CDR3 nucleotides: TGTGCCAGCACTTCGGGACTTATGGGGGGTTGGACTGAAGCTTTCTTT. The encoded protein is CASTSGLMGGWTEAFF.

The CDR3 sequence: CASSLEPSGANTGELFF. For the CDR3, the DNA is TGTGCCAGCAGCTTGGAGCCTAGCGGGGCAAACACCGGGGAGCTGTTTTTT. The rearrangement links TRBV5-4 to TRBJ2-2; 9 bases align to TRBD2. Germline loops: CDR1 SGHNT, CDR2 YYREEE (reference sequence). The CDR3 sequence is 17 residues long. V lost 0 bases, J lost 2 bases, and 5 bases stayed unmatched.

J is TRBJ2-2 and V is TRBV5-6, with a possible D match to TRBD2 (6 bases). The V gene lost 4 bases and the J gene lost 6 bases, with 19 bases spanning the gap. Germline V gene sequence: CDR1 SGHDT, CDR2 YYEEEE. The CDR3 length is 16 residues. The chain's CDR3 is CASSPLSLERAGELFF. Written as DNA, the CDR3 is TGTGCCAGCAGCCCCCTCTCGCTGGAGCGGGCCGGGGAGCTGTTTTTT.

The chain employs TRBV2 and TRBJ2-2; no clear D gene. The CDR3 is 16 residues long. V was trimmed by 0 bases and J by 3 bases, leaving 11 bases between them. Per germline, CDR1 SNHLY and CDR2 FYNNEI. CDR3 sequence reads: CASSEALLAYTGELFF. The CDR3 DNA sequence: TGTGCCAGCAGTGAAGCGCTTTTGGCTTACACCGGGGAGCTGTTTTTT.

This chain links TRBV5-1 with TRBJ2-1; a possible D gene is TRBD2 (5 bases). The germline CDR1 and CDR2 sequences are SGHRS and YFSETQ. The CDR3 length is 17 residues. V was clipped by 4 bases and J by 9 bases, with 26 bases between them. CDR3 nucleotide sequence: TGCGCCAGCAGCCCGAAAATTGGCACTTGGGGAGTTTCTGAGCAGTTCTTC. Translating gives CASSPKIGTWGVSEQFF. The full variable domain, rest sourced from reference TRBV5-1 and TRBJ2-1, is KAGVTQTPRYLIKTRGQQVTLSCSPISGHRSVSWYQQTPGQGLQFLFEYFSETQRNKGNFPGRFSGRQFSNSRSEMNVSTLELGDSALYLCASSPKIGTWGVSEQFFGPGTRLTVL.

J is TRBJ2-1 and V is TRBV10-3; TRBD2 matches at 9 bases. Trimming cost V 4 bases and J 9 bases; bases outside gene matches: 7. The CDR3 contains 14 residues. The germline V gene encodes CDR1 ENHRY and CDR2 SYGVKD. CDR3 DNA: TGTGCCATCAGTGTTCTAGCGGGGACTGGTGAGCAGTTCTTC. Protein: CAISVLAGTGEQFF.

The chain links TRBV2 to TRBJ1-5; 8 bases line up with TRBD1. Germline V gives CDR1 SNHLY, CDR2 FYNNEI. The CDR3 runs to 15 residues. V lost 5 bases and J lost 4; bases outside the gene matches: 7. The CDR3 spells CASSRQGSSNQPQHF. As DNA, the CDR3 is TGTGCCAGCAGTAGACAGGGGAGTTCGAATCAGCCCCAGCATTTT.

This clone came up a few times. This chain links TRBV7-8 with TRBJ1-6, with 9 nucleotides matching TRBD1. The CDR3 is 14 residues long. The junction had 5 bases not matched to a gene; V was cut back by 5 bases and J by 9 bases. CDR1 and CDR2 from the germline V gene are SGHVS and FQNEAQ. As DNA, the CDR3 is TGTGCCAGCAGCCCGGGACAGGGCGGTTCACCCCTCCACTTT. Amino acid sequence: CASSPGQGGSPLHF. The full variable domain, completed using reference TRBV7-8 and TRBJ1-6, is GAGVSQSPRYKVAKRGQDVALRCDPISGHVSLFWYQQALGQGPEFLTYFQNEAQLDKSGLPSDRFFAERPEGSVSTLKIQRTQQEDSAVYLCASSPGQGGSPLHFGNGTRLTVT.

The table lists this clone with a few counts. The CDR3 DNA is TGTGCCAGCAGCCTCGGGTTAGTTAGTAACTATGGCTACACCTTC. Its protein is CASSLGLVSNYGYTF. The V gene is TRBV5-6, the J gene TRBJ1-2, with D unclear. Trimming took 4 bases from V and 1 from J, leaving 14 bases between them. Germline CDR1 and CDR2: SGHDT and YYEEEE. This CDR3 contains 15 residues.